The rows below give T cell receptor beta chains drawn from one sample of a study of glioma-infiltrating T cells. TCRdb independently ran MiXCR on the multiplex PCR reads; one entry per CDR3 protein. Of roughly 200,000 distinct CDR3 sequences in the sample, approximately 30% are singletons; the top ten hold roughly a fifth. The material sequenced was glioma tissue, nonneoplastic brain tissue, or PBMCs (not recorded which). All receptors derive from a human donor with low-grade glioma or glioblastoma, undergoing nonglioma brain surgery, or in good health (not recorded which). CDR3s include the opening cysteine and the closing phenylalanine or tryptophan. A D gene is named only where the DNA matches it firmly. Expanded clones get a size class; other rows say once, few or many, or leave the size out.

-	TRBD2	TRBV18	TRBJ2-7	TGTGCCAGCTCACCTTCCACTAGCGGGACGTACGAGCAGTACTTC	CASSPSTSGTYEQYF
-	-	TRBV20-1	TRBJ2-1	TGCAGTGCTAGCGGAGGGGGAAATGAGCAGTTCTTC	CSASGGGNEQFF
many	TRBD2	TRBV20-1	TRBJ2-3	TGCAGTGCTAGAGCTATGACTAGCGGGAGGGCCACAGATACGCAGTATTTT	CSARAMTSGRATDTQYF
-	-	TRBV25-1	TRBJ1-1	TGTGCCAGCAGGAAGCAAGGTATTGAAGCTTTCTTT	CASRKQGIEAFF
many	-	TRBV7-9	TRBJ2-5	TGTGCCAGCAGCTTAGCGCTTGTCGGACAAGAGACCCAGTACTTC	CASSLALVGQETQYF
many	TRBD2	TRBV6-1	TRBJ2-3	TGTGCCATTGTGCGAGTAGCGGGATATACGCAGTATTTT	CAIVRVAGYTQYF
many	-	TRBV15	TRBJ2-7	TGTGCCACCAGCAGAGACTTTAGCGGCACCTACGAGCAGTACTTC	CATSRDFSGTYEQYF
-	TRBD1	TRBV28	TRBJ2-5	TGTGCCACCCATAGACAGGGGATGGGGACCCAGTACTTC	CATHRQGMGTQYF
few	-	TRBV4-2	TRBJ2-7	TGTGCCAGCAGCCAACGTGACGGGTGGAGCTCCTACGAGCAGTACTTC	CASSQRDGWSSYEQYF
many	-	TRBV7-2	TRBJ2-3	TGTGCCAGCAGCACCCCGGGAACTAGCACAGATACGCAGTATTTT	CASSTPGTSTDTQYF
many	TRBD1	TRBV6-2/TRBV6-3	TRBJ2-3	TGTGCCAGCAGTTACTTACGGACAGGGGGAATATTGGATACGCAGTATTTT	CASSYLRTGGILDTQYF
few	TRBD1	TRBV4-1	TRBJ2-1	TGCGCCAGCAGCCAAGCCGGGACAGGGGGTCGGGGAGTGCAGTTCTTC	CASSQAGTGGRGVQFF
many	TRBD1	TRBV20-1	TRBJ1-2	TGCAGTGCTAGTAAGAACAGGGGCCAGAGTGGCTACACCTTC	CSASKNRGQSGYTF
-	-	TRBV6-2/TRBV6-3	TRBJ2-7	TGTGCCAGCGTCTCGGAGCGGTCACCCGGGGGCTACGAGCAGTACTTC	CASVSERSPGGYEQYF
many	-	TRBV28	TRBJ2-7	TGTGCCAGCAGCGTTGGACAGATAGAAACCTACGAGCAGTACTTC	CASSVGQIETYEQYF
many	-	TRBV7-3	TRBJ2-6	TGTGCCAGCAGCCCCTACCATCCAAGAACCCTCTCTGGGGCCAACGTCCTGACTTTC	CASSPYHPRTLSGANVLTF
-	-	TRBV7-3	TRBJ2-3	TGTGCCAGCAGCTTAAACGCGGCGGAAAGCACAGATACGCAGTATTTT	CASSLNAAESTDTQYF
many	-	TRBV7-2	TRBJ2-3	TGTGCCAGCAGCTTAGCGACTAGATCAGATACGCAGTATTTT	CASSLATRSDTQYF